A single sample gave rise to the 31 T cell receptor beta chains below, sequenced in a study of blood T cells in healthy people across ages. The use of a sample-barcoded 5' primer and a J-beta primer mix characterized a second PCR of about 7 to 12 cycles. Using its own MiXCR run on the 5' RACE reads, TCRdb lists one record per CDR3 protein. Of 980,000 or so distinct CDR3 sequences listed, roughly 50% are singletons. Material: blood. These receptors were taken from a man younger than 40 in good health.

This clonotype was counted only a few times. The chain recombines TRBV5-6 with TRBJ2-5; a possible D gene is TRBD2 (5 bases). The V gene lost 3 bases and the J gene lost 6 bases, with 18 bases spanning the gap. The germline V gene encodes CDR1 SGHDT and CDR2 YYEEEE. This CDR3 is built from 15 residues. The CDR3 spells CASSSASGVLKTQYF. In DNA, the CDR3 is TGTGCCAGCAGCTCTGCCTCCGGGGTCTTAAAGACCCAGTACTTC.

This clonotype was detected only a few times. V and J are TRBV5-6 and TRBJ2-3; 9 positions match TRBD1. Germline CDR1 reads SGHDT; CDR2 reads YYEEEE. The CDR3 loop spans 15 amino acids. Trimming at V came to 4 bases and at J to 2 bases, leaving 5 bases not matched to a gene. This CDR3 reads CASSRRTGVTDTQYF. CDR3 sequence (DNA): TGTGCCAGCAGCCGCCGGACAGGGGTCACAGATACGCAGTATTTT.

J is TRBJ2-2 and V is TRBV24-1; D is ambiguous. The CDR3 loop spans 14 amino acids. The ends were cut back, 5 bases at V and 0 bases at J, with 6 bases in the middle. Germline CDR1 and CDR2: KGHDR and SFDVKD. In nucleotides, the CDR3 is TGTGCCACCAGTGGTCAGTCGAACACCGGGGAGCTGTTTTTT. Encoded protein: CATSGQSNTGELFF.

This clonotype came up many times. This chain connects TRBV6-4 to TRBJ2-3; TRBD2 agrees at 13 bases. This CDR3 is built from 16 residues. V lost 3 bases, J lost 2 bases, and 2 bases stayed unmatched. CDR1 and CDR2 from the germline V gene are MRHNA and SNTAGT. The CDR3 nucleotides read TGTGCCAGCAGTGATGGGACTAGCGGGGACACAGATACGCAGTATTTT. Protein sequence: CASSDGTSGDTDTQYF.

This rearrangement joins TRBV7-2 to TRBJ2-1; TRBD1 matches 8 bases. The CDR3 contains 15 residues. Germline V gene sequence: CDR1 SGHTA, CDR2 FQGNSA. V lost 7 bases, J lost 5 bases, and 10 bases stayed unmatched. CDR3 sequence: CASTLLGQGHNEQFF. The CDR3 DNA reads TGTGCCAGCACCCTACTCGGACAGGGCCACAATGAGCAGTTCTTC.

This clonotype turned up a few times. The chain has TRBV3-1 and TRBJ1-2, with TRBD1 matching over 9 bases. Germline V gene lookup returns CDR1 LGHDT and CDR2 YNNKEL (reference sequence). Trimming cost V 5 bases and J 6 bases; bases outside gene matches: 7. CDR3 length: 14 amino acids. The CDR3 loop is CASSVGTGIDGYTF. CDR3 nucleotide sequence: TGTGCCAGCAGCGTCGGGACAGGGATAGATGGCTACACCTTC.

The V call is TRBV2, the J call TRBJ1-4; weak D call: TRBD1 (6 bases). CDR3 length: 11 residues. Germline V gene data show CDR1 as SNHLY and CDR2 as FYNNEI. The V end was cut by 6 bases, the J end by 10 bases, with 9 bases between. CDR3 DNA sequence: TGTGCCAGCAGGAAACAGGGAAAACTGTTTTTT. It codes for CASRKQGKLFF.

This clonotype was found once. This chain joins TRBV5-1 and TRBJ2-7; D possibly corresponds to TRBD2 (6 bases). In germline, CDR1 is SGHRS, CDR2 YFSETQ. The CDR3 length is 16 residues. V gave up 4 bases and J gave up 4 bases, with 21 bases separating them. CDR3 sequence reads: CASSAEGSVLTYEQYF. The CDR3 region has the DNA TGCGCCAGCAGCGCGGAGGGGTCCGTTCTAACTTACGAGCAGTACTTC.

This sequence joins TRBV24-1 and TRBJ1-5; D gene uncertain. Germline-derived CDR1 and CDR2 are KGHDR and SFDVKD. V lost 2 bases, J lost 4 bases, and 14 bases lay in between. The CDR3 totals 16 residues. CDR3 sequence (DNA): TGTGCCACCAGTGATTCACGGGCTTTAGGGAATCAGCCCCAGCATTTT. Amino acid sequence: CATSDSRALGNQPQHF.

The chain recombines TRBV5-1 with TRBJ1-1; 8 bases match TRBD1. J lost 4 bases, V lost 7 bases, and 3 bases had no gene match. CDR1 and CDR2 from the germline V gene are SGHRS and YFSETQ. CDR3 length: 12 residues. The CDR3 is CASADRATEAFF. DNA for the CDR3: TGCGCCAGCGCGGACAGGGCCACTGAAGCTTTCTTT.

J is TRBJ2-7 and V is TRBV9; the D gene could be TRBD1 or TRBD2 (5 bases each). The V end was cut by 4 bases, the J end by 2 bases, with 16 bases between. Germline V gene lookup returns CDR1 SGDLS and CDR2 YYNGEE. The CDR3 covers 15 residues. The CDR3 protein is CASSPREGSPYEQYF. CDR3 DNA sequence: TGTGCCAGCAGCCCACGTGAGGGGTCCCCCTACGAGCAGTACTTC.

The rearrangement links TRBV20-1 to TRBJ2-7; D call uncertain. The CDR3 consists of 11 residues. V lost 7 bases, J lost 2 bases, and 9 bases lay in between. Per the germline V gene, CDR1 is DFQATT and CDR2 is SNEGSKA (reference sequence). The chain's CDR3 is CSGWRTYEQYF. The DNA of the CDR3 is TGCAGTGGGTGGCGGACCTACGAGCAGTACTTC.

This clonotype was seen more than once but under ten times. This sequence joins TRBV11-2 and TRBJ2-5, with D tentatively TRBD1 (6 bases). V gave up 5 bases and J gave up 6 bases, with 19 bases separating them. Per germline, CDR1 SGHAT and CDR2 FQNNGV. This CDR3 region has 15 residues. CDR3 DNA: TGTGCCAGCAGCCTCCCTGGGCGACAGGACAAGACCCAGTACTTC. This codes for CASSLPGRQDKTQYF. The complete variable domain, with remaining parts taken from reference TRBV11-2 and TRBJ2-5, reads EAGVAQSPRYKIIEKRQSVAFWCNPISGHATLYWYQQILGQGPKLLIQFQNNGVVDDSQLPKDRFSAERLKGVDSTLKIQPAKLEDSAVYLCASSLPGRQDKTQYFGPGTRLLVL.

The chain couples TRBV7-2 to TRBJ1-2; possible D gene TRBD1, 6 bases. This CDR3 is 16 amino acids long. Germline-derived CDR1 and CDR2 are SGHTA and FQGNSA. V was cut by 1 base and J by 8 bases, with 20 bases left in between. CDR3: CASSLVRGQIGIGYTF. DNA of the CDR3: TGTGCCAGCAGCTTAGTCCGAGGACAGATCGGAATCGGCTACACCTTC. Full variable domain (missing parts from reference TRBV7-2 and TRBJ1-2): GAGVSQSPSNKVTEKGKDVELRCDPISGHTALYWYRQSLGQGLEFLIYFQGNSAPDKSGLPSDRFSAERTGGSVSTLTIQRTQQEDSAVYLCASSLVRGQIGIGYTFGSGTRLTVV.

This clonotype was found a few times. The J gene is TRBJ1-4, the V gene TRBV29-1; D is ambiguous. Trimming cost V 6 bases and J 7 bases, with 9 bases left between them. Germline lookup yields CDR1 SQVTM and CDR2 ANQGSEA. The CDR3 length is 11 residues. The CDR3 sequence is CSVRNSEKLFF. CDR3 coding DNA: TGCAGCGTCCGAAACAGTGAAAAACTGTTTTTT.

For this clonotype: Since a much larger clone is just one base distant, this may be a read error. The chain uses TRBV6-2 or TRBV6-3 and TRBJ2-4, with D hard to call. Germline CDR1 and CDR2: MNHEY and SVGEGT. This CDR3 has 11 amino acids. CDR3 DNA sequence: TGTGCCGGCAGTCACCGAAACATTCAGTACTTC. It specifies CAGSHRNIQYF.

The chain recombines TRBV7-9 with TRBJ2-3; D is perhaps TRBD1 (6 bases). Per germline, CDR1 SEHNR and CDR2 FQNEAQ (reference sequence). The CDR3 covers 14 residues. V was shortened by 5 bases and J by 0 bases, with 9 bases between the two germline ends. CDR3 region: CASSGQQSTDTQYF. The CDR3 nucleotides read TGTGCCAGCAGCGGACAGCAGAGCACAGATACGCAGTATTTT.

This clonotype has just one count. The V call is TRBV7-9, the J call TRBJ2-7; D possibly matches TRBD1 or TRBD2 (7 bases each). CDR3 size: 18 residues. V dropped 4 bases and J dropped 5 bases, with 27 bases sitting between them. Germline loops: CDR1 SEHNR, CDR2 FQNEAQ (reference sequence). As DNA, the CDR3 is TGTGCCAGCAGCTCGCGGGGAGGGGGCTATGGACCCAGGGACGAGCAGTACTTC. The encoded protein is CASSSRGGGYGPRDEQYF.

This clonotype occurred a few times. V gene TRBV18 combines with J gene TRBJ2-5; a weak D match, TRBD2 (6 bases). CDR1 KGHSH and CDR2 LQKENI come from the germline V gene. The CDR3 sequence is 14 residues long. The V gene lost 3 bases and the J gene lost 1 base, with 9 bases spanning the gap. DNA for the CDR3: TGTGCCAGCTCACCGGCGGGATCCCAAGAGACCCAGTACTTC. Protein product: CASSPAGSQETQYF.

The rearrangement joins TRBV5-1 to TRBJ2-5; TRBD2 might be the D (7 bases). TRBJ2-7 explains the end of the DNA better; the J call may be wrong. CDR1 and CDR2 (germline): SGHRS, YFSETQ. This CDR3 has 15 residues. The CDR3: CASSLEGGSRGEQYF. The CDR3 nucleotides read TGCGCCAGCAGCTTGGAGGGGGGGTCAAGGGGCGAGCAGTACTTC.

The rearrangement uses TRBV7-9 and TRBJ1-1; 7 bases map to TRBD1. J gave up 8 bases and V 3 bases, and 12 bases lay outside the gene matches. CDR1 is SEHNR and CDR2 is FQNEAQ in the germline V gene (reference sequence). This CDR3 region has 15 residues. CDR3 nucleotide sequence: TGTGCCAGCAGCTTGGGGACAGCCATTATTGTGGAAGCTTTCTTT. This codes for CASSLGTAIIVEAFF.

The rearrangement links TRBV4-1 to TRBJ2-3, with 10 bases fitting TRBD2. Germline trimming cut 0 bases from V and 2 bases from J; bases unmatched to any gene: 8. Germline V gene sequence: CDR1 MGHRA, CDR2 YSYEKL. The CDR3 is 18 amino acids. CDR3 sequence: CASSQDRSSGGDTDTQYF. The CDR3, as DNA: TGCGCCAGCAGCCAAGATCGTTCCAGCGGGGGGGACACAGATACGCAGTATTTT.

This clonotype showed up just a few times. The chain couples TRBV27 to TRBJ2-1; D possibly matches TRBD1 or TRBD2 (5 bases each). CDR1 and CDR2 (germline): MNHEY, SMNVEV (reference sequence). The CDR3 contains 15 residues. With 3 bases removed from V and 4 bases from J, the gap between germline ends came to 13 bases. This chain's CDR3 is CASSLPGTNYNEQFF. The CDR3 nucleotides are TGTGCCAGCAGTTTGCCCGGGACCAATTACAATGAGCAGTTCTTC.

Notes on this clonotype: The junction does not match germline at one end; this may be a read error. V gene TRBV5-6 combines with J gene TRBJ2-1; no clear D gene. From germline, CDR1 is SGHDT and CDR2 YYEEEE. The CDR3 is 13 residues long. CDR3 sequence: CASSFRDRAEQFF. The DNA for the CDR3 is TGTGCCAGCAGCTTTAGGGATCGGGCTGAGCAGTTCTTT.

This rearrangement joins TRBV12-3 or TRBV12-4 to TRBJ1-2; 8 positions agree with TRBD1. V trimming: 8 bases; J trimming: 7 bases; junction bases outside the gene matches: 9. The CDR3 loop spans 13 amino acids. The CDR3 loop reads CASLLTGGFGYTF. The CDR3 DNA is TGTGCCAGCCTTCTAACAGGGGGTTTTGGCTACACCTTC.

This clonotype was counted a few times. The chain has TRBV28 and TRBJ2-7; D is ambiguous. Germline CDR1 MDHEN, CDR2 SYDVKM. Trimming cost V 8 bases and J 6 bases, with 14 bases left between them. The CDR3 runs 12 residues. The CDR3 protein is CASARYPTEQYF. The CDR3 nucleotides read TGTGCCAGCGCCCGGTACCCTACCGAGCAGTACTTC.

The chain is built from TRBV20-1 and TRBJ2-7; D possibly uses TRBD1 or TRBD2 (5 bases each). Trimming stripped 0 bases from V and 12 bases from J, with 27 bases between. Germline CDR1 is DFQATT and CDR2 is SNEGSKA (reference sequence). This CDR3 comprises 16 residues. In DNA, the CDR3 is TGCAGTGCTAGAGATCGAGGGACGGCTCTCTCGGGGTTGGGGTACTTC. Residues: CSARDRGTALSGLGYF.

The genes are TRBV28 and TRBJ1-5, with 9 bases fitting TRBD1. The CDR3 consists of 13 residues. Germline-derived CDR1 and CDR2 are MDHEN and SYDVKM. J gave up 9 bases and V 8 bases, and 8 bases lay outside the gene matches. CDR3: CASRDRVFGPQHF. CDR3 coding DNA: TGTGCCAGCCGGGACAGGGTTTTTGGGCCCCAGCATTTT.

A note on this clonotype: At one end the junction does not follow the germline gene, possibly because of a read error. The gene calls are TRBV9 and TRBJ2-6; possible D gene TRBD2, 6 bases. Germline V gene lookup returns CDR1 SGDLS and CDR2 YYNGEE. CDR3 length: 17 residues. CDR3 DNA: TGTGCCGGCAGCACGACCGGGACTCCTGCTGGGGCCAACGTCCTGACTTTC. Residues: CAGSTTGTPAGANVLTF.

This clonotype has a count of ten or more. The chain employs TRBV5-1 and TRBJ2-5; a possible D gene is TRBD1 (6 bases). The CDR3 has 16 amino acids. Germline CDR1 reads SGHRS; CDR2 reads YFSETQ. Trimming took 5 bases from V and 2 from J, leaving 19 bases between them. CDR3 residues: CASRPGAKLVQETQYF. In DNA form, the CDR3 reads TGCGCCAGCAGGCCAGGGGCTAAACTAGTACAAGAGACCCAGTACTTC.

The rearrangement joins TRBV13 to TRBJ1-4; no clear D gene. The length of the CDR3 is 14 residues. Trimming took off 8 bases at V and 7 bases at J, with 17 bases between the two ends. In germline, CDR1 is PRHDT, CDR2 FYEKMQ (reference sequence). The CDR3 loop reads CASERRGKSEKLFF. CDR3 coding DNA: TGTGCCAGCGAGAGGAGAGGGAAGAGTGAAAAACTGTTTTTT.